This paragraph reports one T cell receptor (beta chain). Its specificity is unknown. These data come from a study of beta chain features in type 1 diabetes. V shed 5 bases and J 4 bases; nucleotides not matched to a gene: 5. The CDR3 runs 15 residues. Per germline, CDR1 SEHNR and CDR2 FQNEAQ (reference sequence). The study's findings and limits: PCR, the amplification step, might favor shorter templates, equally in patients and controls. Patients with Type 1 diabetes showed moderately but significantly shorter TCRB CDR3s in all four CD4+ subsets.

Sequencing targeted expressed TCRB transcripts, as all isolated RNA had been reverse transcribed. Some clones are missing from TCRdb's copy, which holds only in-frame ones; the method was immunoSEQ multiplex PCR. The table has about 650,000 clones, around 12% seen once. Material: naive CD4+ T cells from blood. The receptor was derived from a man aged 25-45 years with type 1 diabetes. The chain has TRBV7-9 and TRBJ2-3; 11 bases align to TRBD1. Here the CDR3 reads CASSRGQGASDTQYF. In DNA, the CDR3 is TGTGCCAGCAGCCGAGGACAGGGGGCCTCAGATACGCAGTATTTT.